What follows are 2 T cell receptor beta chains derived from one specimen sequenced in a study of blood T cell repertoires in COVID-19. Using immunoSEQ multiplex PCR, the repertoire was profiled, and TCRdb retains in-frame clones only, with some absent. The profile shows over 65,000 clones, 85% to 90% of them singletons. Sequencing was carried out using peripheral blood. The origin of the receptors is a woman aged 60-75 years with acute or convalescent COVID-19.

This chain uses TRBV28 with TRBJ1-1; D unclear. V was pared by 4 bases and J by 3 bases, with 15 bases between. CDR1 is MDHEN and CDR2 is SYDVKM in the germline V gene. The CDR3 covers 15 residues. Written as DNA, the CDR3 is TGTGCCAGCAGTTCTTTCCTCCGGCGGGACACTGAAGCTTTCTTT. It specifies CASSSFLRRDTEAFF.

The chain carries TRBV11-2 and TRBJ1-4, with D uncertain. The germline V and J ends were trimmed by 5 bases and 0 bases, with 7 bases remaining between them. Germline CDR1 is SGHAT and CDR2 is FQNNGV. The CDR3 is 14 amino acids. Here the CDR3 reads CASSRSATNEKLFF. DNA of the CDR3: TGTGCCAGCAGCCGTAGTGCAACTAATGAAAAACTGTTTTTT.